Below are 20 T cell receptor beta chains sequenced from a single sample in a study of control samples from healthy donors and cancer patients. The repertoire was sequenced with immunoSEQ multiplex PCR; TCRdb's copy has only in-frame clones and lacks some. The sample shows 150,000 to 200,000 clones, 88% of them seen only once. The material sequenced was blood. The receptors were gathered from a man between 18 and 35 years old in good health.

The chain carries TRBV4-3 and TRBJ1-2; D unresolved. Germline V CDR1 and CDR2: LGHNA, YSLEER. CDR3 size: 13 residues. Trimming removed 1 base at V and 2 bases at J, with 5 bases between. The CDR3 DNA reads as TGCGCCAGCAGCCAAGGGTTGAACTATGGCTACACCTTC. Its protein is CASSQGLNYGYTF.

The J gene is TRBJ2-1, the V gene TRBV28; possible D gene TRBD1, 6 bases. The germline V and J ends were trimmed by 6 bases and 0 bases, with 12 bases remaining between them. Germline loops: CDR1 MDHEN, CDR2 SYDVKM. This CDR3 is built from 15 residues. CDR3 protein: CASSTQGSSYNEQFF. The CDR3 nucleotides are TGTGCCAGCAGCACACAGGGAAGCTCCTACAATGAGCAGTTCTTC.

Regarding this clone: The same CDR3 can be traced to other DNA sequences in this sample. V usage is TRBV5-1 and J usage is TRBJ1-1; D uncertain. Between the trimmed V and J ends, which lost 2 bases and 1 base, there was a span of 6 bases. Germline V gene sequence: CDR1 SGHRS, CDR2 YFSETQ. CDR3 length equals 13 residues. The CDR3 spells CASSFNRNTEAFF. The CDR3 DNA reads TGCGCCAGCAGCTTTAACAGGAACACTGAAGCTTTCTTT. The full variable domain, rest sourced from reference TRBV5-1 and TRBJ1-1, is KAGVTQTPRYLIKTRGQQVTLSCSPISGHRSVSWYQQTPGQGLQFLFEYFSETQRNKGNFPGRFSGRQFSNSRSEMNVSTLELGDSALYLCASSFNRNTEAFFGQGTRLTVV.

The gene calls are TRBV7-8 and TRBJ1-4; D is possibly TRBD1 (6 bases). CDR3 length: 16 amino acids. Germline V gene sequence: CDR1 SGHVS, CDR2 FQNEAQ. Trimming removed 5 bases at V and 8 bases at J, with 21 bases between. The CDR3 coding sequence is TGTGCCAGCAGCATCCTTACCAGGGGTAATTCGGAAAAACTGTTTTTT. The encoded protein is CASSILTRGNSEKLFF.

CDR3: CATSRVGETQYF. CDR3 bases: TGTGCCACCAGCCGGGTGGGAGAGACCCAGTACTTC. The chain combines TRBV15 with TRBJ2-5, with D hard to call. Germline assignment: CDR1 LNHNV and CDR2 YYDKDF (reference sequence). The CDR3 spans 12 residues. The V end was cut by 5 bases, the J end by 4 bases, with 8 bases between.

This chain uses TRBV5-4 with TRBJ2-7, with 9 positions matching TRBD1. The CDR3 loop spans 18 amino acids. With 4 bases clipped from V and 2 bases from J, the junction kept 16 bases outside the gene matches. Germline V gene data show CDR1 as SGHNT and CDR2 as YYREEE (reference sequence). The CDR3 DNA sequence: TGTGCCAGCAGCCCTGAACATACAGGGGGCGCGGGGCCCTACGAGCAGTACTTC. Amino acid sequence: CASSPEHTGGAGPYEQYF.

The rearrangement links TRBV5-1 to TRBJ1-6; the D is unclear. This CDR3 is built from 15 residues. The V gene's germline CDR1 is SGHRS and CDR2 YFSETQ. V was trimmed by 0 bases and J by 5 bases, leaving 9 bases between them. In DNA form, the CDR3 reads TGCGCCAGCAGCTTGGGGAATATGGATAATTCACCCCTCCACTTT. This encodes CASSLGNMDNSPLHF.

The chain couples TRBV6-5 to TRBJ2-7, with 9 positions matching TRBD2. This CDR3 has 14 amino acids. The germline V gene has CDR1 MNHEY and CDR2 SVGAGI. V gave up 5 bases and J gave up 5 bases; unmatched junction bases: 7. The CDR3 DNA reads as TGTGCCAGCAGTAGGGCGGGGGGGTTCAACGAGCAGTACTTC. It translates to CASSRAGGFNEQYF.

The genes are TRBV28 and TRBJ1-2; 9 nucleotides align to TRBD1. Trimming removed 0 bases from V and 4 bases from J; junction bases left unmatched: 0. This CDR3 is built from 14 residues. The germline V gene has CDR1 MDHEN and CDR2 SYDVKM. The CDR3 protein is CASSLWDRGYGYTF. CDR3 DNA sequence: TGTGCCAGCAGTTTATGGGACAGGGGCTATGGCTACACCTTC.

The chain links TRBV11-3 to TRBJ1-2, with unresolved D. CDR3 length: 15 amino acids. Trimming left V 1 base short and J 2 bases short, with 11 bases between. Germline-derived CDR1 and CDR2 are SGHNT and YENEEA. The CDR3 DNA is TGTGCCAGCAGCTTAGTCCGGACGGTGAACTATGGCTACACCTTC. This encodes CASSLVRTVNYGYTF.

V usage is TRBV2 and J usage is TRBJ1-4; D not certain. This CDR3 is built from 15 residues. The V end was cut by 11 bases, the J end by 1 base, with 17 bases between. Germline-derived CDR1 and CDR2 are SNHLY and FYNNEI. The CDR3, as DNA: TGTGCCTCCCAAGTCGGTCAGGAAACTAATGAAAAACTGTTTTTT. Translation gives CASQVGQETNEKLFF.

The V and J genes are TRBV7-9 and TRBJ1-1; D is perhaps TRBD1 (6 bases). This CDR3 spans 14 amino acids. Trimming took 5 bases from V and 5 from J, leaving 15 bases between them. Germline lookup yields CDR1 SEHNR and CDR2 FQNEAQ (reference sequence). Here the CDR3 reads CASSRGGEGTEAFF. The CDR3 nucleotides are TGTGCCAGCAGCCGAGGGGGTGAGGGAACTGAAGCTTTCTTT.

The chain is built from TRBV21-1 and TRBJ2-7; the table assigns TRBD2, which was not confirmed against the DNA. TRBV21-1 is listed as a pseudogene. This CDR3 spans 14 amino acids. CDR3 DNA sequence: TGTGCCAGCCCGGTTAAGGGAGGGAACTACGAGCAGTACTTC. This gives the protein CASPVKGGNYEQYF.

The chain has TRBV27 and TRBJ2-3; weak D call: TRBD1 (5 bases). CDR1 is MNHEY, CDR2 SMNVEV, per germline (reference sequence). This CDR3 comprises 13 residues. V was trimmed by 4 bases and J by 8 bases, leaving 13 bases between them. For the CDR3, the DNA is TGTGCCAGCAGTTGGACCTCCCAGGGTACGCAGTATTTT. Encoded protein: CASSWTSQGTQYF.

The chain is built from TRBV5-8 and TRBJ2-5; D is possibly TRBD1 (6 bases). This CDR3 region has 15 residues. The V and J ends lost 6 bases and 0 bases respectively, with 15 bases between them. Germline CDR1 and CDR2: SGHTS and YDEGEE. CDR3 DNA sequence: TGTGCCAGCAACCCTCATCGGGACAACCAAGAGACCCAGTACTTC. Translated, it gives CASNPHRDNQETQYF.

The chain has TRBV9 and TRBJ2-5; 8 positions match TRBD2. The CDR3 sequence is 13 residues long. The germline CDR1 and CDR2 sequences are SGDLS and YYNGEE. V lost 4 bases to trimming and J lost 4 bases; unmatched junction nucleotides: 3. The CDR3: CASSRGGRETQYF. CDR3 in DNA: TGTGCCAGCAGCCGGGGGGGCAGAGAGACCCAGTACTTC.

The V and J genes are TRBV6-5 and TRBJ1-5; D is undetermined. The ends were cut back, 8 bases at V and 3 bases at J, with 11 bases in the middle. The CDR3 covers 13 residues. The germline V gene has CDR1 MNHEY and CDR2 SVGAGI. Here the CDR3 DNA reads TGTGCCAGCTGGCCGGAAAACAATCAGCCCCAGCATTTT. Amino acids: CASWPENNQPQHF.

The chain has TRBV11-2 and TRBJ2-2; 7 positions match TRBD1. J lost 0 bases, V lost 4 bases, and 11 bases had no gene match. The CDR3 covers 18 residues. CDR1 is SGHAT and CDR2 is FQNNGV in the germline V gene. The CDR3 DNA reads as TGTGCCAGCAGCTACCACGGTGGGGACAGAGCGAACACCGGGGAGCTGTTTTTT. It is translated as CASSYHGGDRANTGELFF.

The genes are TRBV6-2 or TRBV6-3 and TRBJ1-1; 7 positions match TRBD1. This CDR3 is 15 amino acids long. Germline CDR1 reads MNHEY; CDR2 reads SVGEGT. V lost 4 bases to trimming and J lost 4 bases; unmatched junction nucleotides: 9. CDR3 loop: CASSLGTVPPTEAFF. CDR3 DNA: TGTGCCAGCAGTTTAGGGACAGTCCCCCCCACTGAAGCTTTCTTT.

The chain recombines TRBV7-3 with TRBJ1-1, with a weak D call TRBD1 (5 bases). Per the germline V gene, CDR1 is SGHTA and CDR2 is FQGTGA. The V end lost 2 bases, the J end lost 2 bases, and 9 bases lay between the germline ends. The CDR3 covers 14 residues. CDR3 nucleotides: TGTGCCAGCAGCTTAGGGGGGGACAACACTGAAGCTTTCTTT. Translating it yields CASSLGGDNTEAFF.